The rows below give T cell receptor beta chains drawn from one sample of a study of shared clonotypes between healthy human individuals. Sequencing used immunoSEQ multiplex PCR; TCRdb keeps in-frame clones, though not all of them. The sample lists 1,500,000 or so clones, roughly 96% occurring once. The sequenced sample consisted of naive CD4+ T cells sorted from blood. The receptors stem from a man younger than 40 in good health. The conserved cysteine and the conserved F or W are not part of the CDR3 here. The D gene is left open where the match is weak. Expanded clones are given a class, and other clones once, few, many or no size at all.

TRBJ2-5 | TRBV11-2 | - | TRBD1 | ASSLDLKTGGETQY
TRBJ2-5 | TRBV9 | few | - | ASSVAHSGGTQETQY
TRBJ1-1 | TRBV14 | - | - | ASSQEDYPRTEAF
TRBJ1-2 | TRBV5-4 | once | - | ASSLPGVGSVFYGYT
TRBJ2-1 | TRBV25-1 | - | - | ASSEPGSTYNEQF
TRBJ2-2 | TRBV6-5 | - | - | ASSYDRTNTGELF
TRBJ2-3 | TRBV5-5 | - | TRBD1 | ASSGRTGGLGDTQY
TRBJ1-4 | TRBV5-1 | - | TRBD1 | ASSFGTGTEKLF
TRBJ2-7 | TRBV2 | - | - | ASSEDAGFYEQY
TRBJ2-1 | TRBV7-2 | once | - | ASSLASRNEQF
TRBJ2-7 | TRBV7-2 | - | - | ASSLVLSYEQY
TRBJ2-2 | TRBV29-1 | - | - | SVEELGSTGELF
TRBJ2-6 | TRBV5-1 | - | TRBD1 | ASSPGTGLSGANVLT
TRBJ2-7 | TRBV28 | - | TRBD2 | ASGLLVASGPQWSYEQY
TRBJ1-1 | TRBV6-5 | - | - | ASSYRPRQTTEAF
TRBJ2-7 | TRBV2 | - | - | ASIVIPRVHEQY
TRBJ2-7 | TRBV10-2 | - | TRBD1 | ASWTGAPYEQY
TRBJ2-3 | TRBV6-5 | - | - | ASSYFGREELY
TRBJ2-5 | TRBV4-3 | - | - | ASSQDTEGETQY
TRBJ2-2 | TRBV9 | - | TRBD2 | ASSVRGTSGVRGELF
TRBJ1-3 | TRBV10-3 | once | TRBD1 | AISEFLSGQGGNTIY
TRBJ2-7 | TRBV4-3 | - | TRBD2 | ASSQEGRGGYEQY
TRBJ2-7 | TRBV19 | - | TRBD1 | ASSIVYRGPYEQY
TRBJ2-1 | TRBV13 | - | - | ASSTTPSSYNEQF
TRBJ2-7 | TRBV7-9 | once | - | ASSSKVSAGSTYEQY
TRBJ2-7 | TRBV4-2 | - | TRBD2 | ASSQDQASGAYEQY
TRBJ2-1 | TRBV4-1 | - | - | ASSQTYRASNEQF
TRBJ2-1 | TRBV5-4 | - | TRBD2 | ASSFRGSRHEQF
TRBJ2-7 | TRBV5-4 | - | - | ASSSGSLYEQY
TRBJ2-1 | TRBV7-9 | - | - | ASSLAELQF
TRBJ2-1 | TRBV15 | - | - | ATSRDHYNEQF
TRBJ2-1 | TRBV7-6 | - | TRBD2 | ASSSPLLAGGRNEQF
TRBJ2-5 | TRBV7-7 | - | - | ASSLRGAQETQY
TRBJ2-3 | TRBV19 | - | - | ASSTWREKSTDTQY
TRBJ1-1 | TRBV20-1 | once | - | SARGSTEAF
TRBJ2-5 | TRBV7-2 | - | - | ASSYHPSQTQY
TRBJ2-3 | TRBV6-4 | - | TRBD2 | ASSPLSGGETDTQY
TRBJ2-2 | TRBV5-1 | - | TRBD2 | ASSERDASTGELF
TRBJ1-3 | TRBV7-2 | - | - | ASGLGPSSGNTIY
TRBJ2-7 | TRBV27 | - | - | ASSFRDGAGEQY
TRBJ2-1 | TRBV9 | - | TRBD1 | ASSVDPGTGILYEQF
TRBJ1-2 | TRBV5-1 | - | - | ASSPNRADGYT
TRBJ1-3 | TRBV28 | - | - | ASTSIRPGPTIY
TRBJ2-3 | TRBV15 | - | TRBD1 | ATSKERHRLDRQGIRTDTQY
TRBJ2-7 | TRBV18 | - | - | ASSPQASAKYEQY
TRBJ1-5 | TRBV11-2 | - | - | ASSLDGNGQPQH
TRBJ2-3 | TRBV28 | - | TRBD2 | ASSLSAGGQDTQY
TRBJ2-1 | TRBV10-3 | once | - | AISEYETANEQF
TRBJ1-1 | TRBV5-1 | - | TRBD1 | ASSPRGGTGQTEAF
TRBJ2-1 | TRBV7-8 | - | - | ASNPTRLVSYNEQF